These T cell receptor beta chains were read from a single sample in a study of T cell responses to AZD1222 COVID-19 vaccine. TCRdb keeps only in-frame clones here, not all; method: immunoSEQ multiplex PCR. The sample has under 200,000 clones, 93% seen once; the top ten hold around 4.3%. The material sequenced was peripheral blood, taken on day 0 of AZD1222 vaccination. Receptors originate from an adult in good health. CDR3s include the opening cysteine and the closing phenylalanine or tryptophan. The D gene is left open where the match is weak. Size is omitted from some rows. Given values are once, few, many or a class for expanded clones.

D: NA
J: TRBJ2-1
size: NA
V: TRBV5-8
CDR3: CASSLMNSHEQFF
DNA: TGTGCCAGCAGCTTAATGAACTCGCATGAGCAGTTCTTC

D: NA
J: TRBJ1-2
size: NA
V: TRBV30
CDR3: CAWSPGLRLSGETF
DNA: TGTGCCTGGAGTCCAGGCCTGAGGTTATCGGGTGAGACCTTC

D: NA
J: TRBJ2-7
size: NA
V: TRBV27
CDR3: CASGRDSTYEQYF
DNA: TGTGCCAGCGGAAGGGACTCCACCTACGAGCAGTACTTC

D: NA
J: TRBJ1-1
size: NA
V: TRBV18
CDR3: CASSPMTGEAFF
DNA: TGTGCCAGCTCACCAATGACAGGTGAAGCTTTCTTT

D: NA
J: TRBJ2-7
size: NA
V: TRBV12-3/TRBV12-4
CDR3: CASSFQGPQQYF
DNA: TGTGCCAGCAGTTTTCAGGGGCCGCAGCAGTACTTC

D: NA
J: TRBJ2-6
size: NA
V: TRBV5-1
CDR3: CASSLVVASGANVLTF
DNA: TGCGCCAGCAGCTTGGTTGTCGCCTCTGGGGCCAACGTCCTGACTTTC

D: TRBD1
J: TRBJ1-4
size: NA
V: TRBV6-5
CDR3: CASSPLGQGYGLFF
DNA: TGTGCCAGCAGTCCCCTGGGACAGGGGTACGGACTGTTTTTT

D: TRBD1
J: TRBJ1-2
size: NA
V: TRBV27
CDR3: CASSPGQGIWNYGYTF
DNA: TGTGCCAGCAGCCCGGGACAGGGAATTTGGAACTATGGCTACACCTTC

D: NA
J: TRBJ1-4
size: once
V: TRBV21-1
CDR3: CASSKYRAPRNEKLFF
DNA: TGTGCCAGCAGCAAATATCGGGCACCTCGTAATGAAAAACTGTTTTTT

D: NA
J: TRBJ2-7
size: NA
V: TRBV29-1
CDR3: CSVASGSYEQYF
DNA: TGCAGCGTTGCCAGTGGGTCCTACGAGCAGTACTTC

D: NA
J: TRBJ1-4
size: NA
V: TRBV15
CDR3: CATSPRATNEKLFF
DNA: TGTGCCACCAGCCCTAGAGCAACTAATGAAAAACTGTTTTTT

D: NA
J: TRBJ2-3
size: NA
V: TRBV19
CDR3: CASSKGQTYTQYF
DNA: TGTGCCAGTAGTAAGGGCCAGACTTATACGCAGTATTTT

D: NA
J: TRBJ2-7
size: NA
V: TRBV14
CDR3: CASSQSGTAPYEQYF
DNA: TGTGCCAGCAGCCAATCCGGGACTGCTCCCTACGAGCAGTACTTC

D: NA
J: TRBJ2-1
size: NA
V: TRBV6-5
CDR3: CASSYSNFPAREQFF
DNA: TGTGCCAGCAGTTACTCCAACTTTCCCGCACGTGAGCAGTTCTTC

D: TRBD1
J: TRBJ2-1
size: NA
V: TRBV27
CDR3: CASRYGTGGVHNEQFF
DNA: TGTGCCAGCAGATACGGGACAGGGGGCGTCCACAATGAGCAGTTCTTC

D: TRBD2
J: TRBJ2-1
size: NA
V: TRBV29-1
CDR3: CSVGLAGDEQFF
DNA: TGCAGCGTTGGACTAGCGGGAGATGAGCAGTTCTTC

D: NA
J: TRBJ1-5
size: NA
V: TRBV30
CDR3: CAWSVLNRNQPQHF
DNA: TGTGCCTGGAGTGTACTTAACCGCAATCAGCCCCAGCATTTT

D: NA
J: TRBJ1-2
size: NA
V: TRBV5-6
CDR3: CASSLAGLRADGYTF
DNA: TGTGCCAGCAGCTTGGCAGGGCTCCGGGCGGATGGCTACACCTTC

D: NA
J: TRBJ2-3
size: NA
V: TRBV11-2
CDR3: CASSLARYNTQYF
DNA: TGTGCCAGCAGCTTAGCCCGTTACAATACGCAGTATTTT

D: TRBD2
J: TRBJ2-7
size: NA
V: TRBV6-5
CDR3: CASSYSLGGPPYEQYF
DNA: TGTGCCAGCAGTTACTCGTTGGGAGGGCCTCCCTACGAGCAGTACTTC

D: NA
J: TRBJ2-3
size: NA
V: TRBV5-1
CDR3: CASSRDRETQYF
DNA: TGCGCCAGCAGCCGGGACCGCGAGACGCAGTATTTT

D: NA
J: TRBJ1-2
size: NA
V: TRBV9
CDR3: CASSGLYGYTF
DNA: TGTGCCAGCAGCGGGCTCTATGGCTACACCTTC

D: NA
J: TRBJ1-6
size: NA
V: TRBV21-1
CDR3: CASSPLHF
DNA: TGTGCTTCTTCACCCCTCCACTTT

D: TRBD1
J: TRBJ1-1
size: NA
V: TRBV7-9
CDR3: CASSPDRGHMNTEAFF
DNA: TGTGCCAGCAGCCCCGACAGGGGACACATGAACACTGAAGCTTTCTTT

D: NA
J: TRBJ2-6
size: NA
V: TRBV2
CDR3: CASMVHSGANVLTF
DNA: TGTGCCAGCATGGTGCACTCTGGGGCCAACGTCCTGACTTTC

D: NA
J: TRBJ1-1
size: NA
V: TRBV7-2
CDR3: CASSSGGDTEAFF
DNA: TGTGCCAGCAGCTCCGGGGGTGACACTGAAGCTTTCTTT

D: NA
J: TRBJ1-1
size: NA
V: TRBV6-5
CDR3: CASSPWRGVIAEAFF
DNA: TGTGCCAGCAGTCCCTGGAGGGGGGTGATCGCTGAAGCTTTCTTT

D: NA
J: TRBJ1-5
size: NA
V: TRBV2
CDR3: CASSEGGRGTKQPQHF
DNA: TGTGCCAGCAGTGAAGGGGGTAGGGGGACAAAGCAGCCCCAGCATTTT

D: NA
J: TRBJ2-3
size: few
V: TRBV15
CDR3: CATSRDRGGRGGGTDTQYF
DNA: TGTGCCACCAGCAGAGATCGAGGCGGGAGAGGGGGGGGCACAGATACGCAGTATTTT

D: NA
J: TRBJ1-5
size: once
V: TRBV5-8
CDR3: CASSLGVDSNQPQHF
DNA: TGTGCCAGCAGCTTAGGGGTTGATAGCAATCAGCCCCAGCATTTT

D: NA
J: TRBJ1-1
size: once
V: TRBV27
CDR3: CASSPHGAEAFF
DNA: TGTGCCAGCAGTCCCCACGGAGCTGAAGCTTTCTTT

D: TRBD2
J: TRBJ2-5
size: NA
V: TRBV19
CDR3: CASSPPSGLGETQYF
DNA: TGTGCCAGTAGTCCCCCTAGCGGGTTGGGGGAGACCCAGTACTTC

D: NA
J: TRBJ2-5
size: NA
V: TRBV2
CDR3: CASSAQGVGGTQYF
DNA: TGTGCCAGCAGTGCCCAGGGTGTCGGGGGGACCCAGTACTTC

D: TRBD2
J: TRBJ2-3
size: NA
V: TRBV7-9
CDR3: CASSSLAGYTDTQYF
DNA: TGTGCCAGCAGCTCACTAGCGGGATACACAGATACGCAGTATTTT

D: NA
J: TRBJ2-7
size: few
V: TRBV12-3/TRBV12-4
CDR3: CASSGAYEQYF
DNA: TGTGCCAGCTCCGGCGCCTACGAGCAGTACTTC

D: NA
J: TRBJ2-7
size: NA
V: TRBV6-5
CDR3: CASSPRDESSYEQYF
DNA: TGTGCCAGCAGTCCCCGGGACGAGAGCTCCTACGAGCAGTACTTC

D: NA
J: TRBJ1-1
size: NA
V: TRBV10-1
CDR3: CASSPVKGTEAFF
DNA: TGCGCCAGCAGTCCAGTCAAAGGTACTGAAGCTTTCTTT

D: NA
J: TRBJ1-3
size: NA
V: TRBV7-8
CDR3: CASSFTGTRSSGNTIYF
DNA: TGTGCCAGCAGTTTTACCGGGACGAGGAGCTCTGGAAACACCATATATTTT

D: TRBD1
J: TRBJ2-3
size: NA
V: TRBV7-6
CDR3: CASSLGTGGGRTDTQYF
DNA: TGTGCCAGCAGCTTAGGAACAGGGGGCGGGCGCACAGATACGCAGTATTTT

D: NA
J: TRBJ1-1
size: NA
V: TRBV21-1
CDR3: CASRQREGFDSATEAFF
DNA: TGTGCCAGCAGGCAAAGGGAGGGGTTTGATAGTGCCACTGAAGCTTTCTTT

D: NA
J: TRBJ2-7
size: NA
V: TRBV7-8
CDR3: CASGTYEQYF
DNA: TGTGCCAGCGGGACATACGAGCAGTACTTC

D: NA
J: TRBJ2-1
size: NA
V: TRBV27
CDR3: CASKGGPVYNEQFF
DNA: TGTGCCAGCAAGGGGGGACCAGTTTACAATGAGCAGTTCTTC

D: TRBD1
J: TRBJ2-7
size: NA
V: TRBV5-8
CDR3: CASRRAPGQGIYEQYF
DNA: TGTGCCAGCAGAAGAGCGCCGGGACAGGGGATTTACGAGCAGTACTTC